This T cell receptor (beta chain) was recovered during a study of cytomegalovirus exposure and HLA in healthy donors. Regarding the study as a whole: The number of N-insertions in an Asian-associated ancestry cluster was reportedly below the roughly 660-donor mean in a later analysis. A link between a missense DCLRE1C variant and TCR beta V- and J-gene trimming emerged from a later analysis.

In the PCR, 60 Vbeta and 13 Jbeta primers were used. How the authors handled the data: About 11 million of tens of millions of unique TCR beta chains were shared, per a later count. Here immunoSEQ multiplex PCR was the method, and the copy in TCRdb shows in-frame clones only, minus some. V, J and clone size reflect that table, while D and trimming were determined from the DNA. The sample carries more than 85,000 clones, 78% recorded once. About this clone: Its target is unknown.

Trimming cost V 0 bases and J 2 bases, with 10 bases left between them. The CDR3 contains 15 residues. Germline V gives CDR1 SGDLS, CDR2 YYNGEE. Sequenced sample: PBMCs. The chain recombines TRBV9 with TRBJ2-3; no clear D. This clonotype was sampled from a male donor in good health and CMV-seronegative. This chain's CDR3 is CASSVEGANTDTQYF. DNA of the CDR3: TGTGCCAGCAGCGTAGAAGGAGCGAACACAGATACGCAGTATTTT.